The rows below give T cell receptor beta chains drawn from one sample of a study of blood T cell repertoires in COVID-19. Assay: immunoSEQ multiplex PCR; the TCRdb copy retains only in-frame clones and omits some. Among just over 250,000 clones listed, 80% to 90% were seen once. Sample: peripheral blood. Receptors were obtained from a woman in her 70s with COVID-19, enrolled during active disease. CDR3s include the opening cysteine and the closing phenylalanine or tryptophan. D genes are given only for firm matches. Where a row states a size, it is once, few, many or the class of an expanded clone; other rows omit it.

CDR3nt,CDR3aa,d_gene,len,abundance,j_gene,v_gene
TGCGCCAGCAGCTTGGGTTGGCAGGGTGGCGAGCAGTACTTC,CASSLGWQGGEQYF,-,14,once,TRBJ2-7,TRBV5-1
TGTGCCAGTAAAGAGTCTCTGAGCTCCTACAATGAGCAGTTCTTC,CASKESLSSYNEQFF,-,15,-,TRBJ2-1,TRBV19
TGTGCCAGCAGTTACCTGTTATACGACAACCGAGGCTACACCTTC,CASSYLLYDNRGYTF,-,15,-,TRBJ1-2,TRBV6-5
TGTGCCAGCAGCTTGTCGCCAGGGGGTAACGGGGAGCTGTTTTTT,CASSLSPGGNGELFF,TRBD1,15,few,TRBJ2-2,TRBV5-6
TGTGCCAGCAGCTTCCGGGTAACAGATACGCAGTATTTT,CASSFRVTDTQYF,-,13,-,TRBJ2-3,TRBV11-3
TGTGCCAGCAGTACTAGCGGGAGTAATGAGCAGTTCTTC,CASSTSGSNEQFF,TRBD2,13,-,TRBJ2-1,TRBV5-6
TGTGCCAGTAGTATAAACAGGGTGGGCAATCAGCCCCAGCATTTT,CASSINRVGNQPQHF,-,15,few,TRBJ1-5,TRBV19
TGTGCCAGCAGTATTTCAGGGGGAAGACTCGGAAACACCATATATTTT,CASSISGGRLGNTIYF,TRBD1,16,-,TRBJ1-3,TRBV28
TGTGCCAGCGGCCGGGACAGGGGATCTGGGGCCAACGTCCTGACTTTC,CASGRDRGSGANVLTF,TRBD1,16,few,TRBJ2-6,TRBV7-9
TGCGCCAGCAGCCCCGAGCCCCCTAGCCACGAGCAGTACTTC,CASSPEPPSHEQYF,-,14,-,TRBJ2-7,TRBV5-1
TGTGCCAGTACCTCTCAGGGAGGATCTGGCTACACCTTC,CASTSQGGSGYTF,-,13,-,TRBJ1-2,TRBV7-9
TGTGCCAGCTCACCAGGGACAGGCCAAAACTATGGCTACACCTTC,CASSPGTGQNYGYTF,TRBD1,15,-,TRBJ1-2,TRBV18
TGTGCCAGCAGCCCCGACAGGGTCTCCAATCAGCCCCAGCATTTT,CASSPDRVSNQPQHF,TRBD1,15,-,TRBJ1-5,TRBV2
TGTGCCAGCTCACCGGGACAGTCTTCCTACGAGCAGTACTTC,CASSPGQSSYEQYF,TRBD1,14,-,TRBJ2-7,TRBV18
TGTGCCAGCTCACCCCGGACTAGCGAGACCTACAATGAGCAGTTCTTC,CASSPRTSETYNEQFF,TRBD2,16,-,TRBJ2-1,TRBV18
TGTGCCAGCAGTCCCCACGGGGGGCTAGGGTACTTC,CASSPHGGLGYF,-,12,-,TRBJ2-4,TRBV6-5
TGTGCCAGCAGTGCCACGTTGGTCCAAACGGATGGCTACACCTTC,CASSATLVQTDGYTF,-,15,-,TRBJ1-2,TRBV6-4
TGTGCCAGCAGCAACATATATGGCTACACCTTC,CASSNIYGYTF,-,11,-,TRBJ1-2,TRBV6-5
TGTGCCAGCAGCGAATCTTATGCGGCGGATGAAAAACTGTTTTTT,CASSESYAADEKLFF,-,15,-,TRBJ1-4,TRBV9
TGTGCCACCAGGAGGAATCGGGGTACTAATGAAAAACTGTTTTTT,CATRRNRGTNEKLFF,-,15,-,TRBJ1-4,TRBV15
TGTGCCAGCAGCTTTCCCCCTCAGGCCCCTGGAAACACCATATATTTT,CASSFPPQAPGNTIYF,-,16,-,TRBJ1-3,TRBV7-9
TGTGCCAGCAGTATATACAGGGGGGAACTGTTTTTT,CASSIYRGELFF,TRBD1,12,-,TRBJ1-4,TRBV28
TGTGCCAGCAGTGGAGCGACACGAAATGAAAAACTGTTTTTT,CASSGATRNEKLFF,-,14,-,TRBJ1-4,TRBV2
TGTGCCTGGAGTACACAGGACAATCAGCCCCAGCATTTT,CAWSTQDNQPQHF,-,13,-,TRBJ1-5,TRBV30
TGTGCCAGTAGTCCTTACTTCACTAGCGGGAGCAATGAGCAGTTCTTC,CASSPYFTSGSNEQFF,TRBD2,16,-,TRBJ2-1,TRBV19